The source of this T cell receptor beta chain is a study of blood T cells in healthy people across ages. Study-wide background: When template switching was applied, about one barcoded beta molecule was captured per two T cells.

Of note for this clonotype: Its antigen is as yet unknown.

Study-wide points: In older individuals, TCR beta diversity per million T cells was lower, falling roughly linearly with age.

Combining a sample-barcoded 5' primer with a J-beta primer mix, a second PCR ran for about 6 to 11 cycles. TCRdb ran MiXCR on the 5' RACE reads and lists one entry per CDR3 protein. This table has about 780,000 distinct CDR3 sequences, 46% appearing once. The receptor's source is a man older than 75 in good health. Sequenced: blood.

The CDR3 DNA sequence: TGTGCCACCAGCGAGAGAGGGAAGAATTCACCCCTCCACTTT. This gives the protein CATSERGKNSPLHF. V is TRBV15 and J is TRBJ1-6; D is unresolved. V was pared by 5 bases and J by 7 bases, with 12 bases between. This CDR3 contains 14 residues. Germline-derived CDR1 and CDR2 are LNHNV and YYDKDF (reference sequence).